Listed here are 28 T cell receptor beta chains from one sample, sequenced in a study of PD-L1 blockade in urothelial cancer. Sample time point: peripheral blood 6 weeks after treatment start. Produced via immunoSEQ multiplex PCR; TCRdb's table is partial and in-frame only. The profile shows about 41,000 clones, approximately 84% of them singletons. The source was PBMCs, collected around atezolizumab (anti-PD-L1) treatment. These receptor sequences come from a man between 65 and 85 years old with urothelial cancer.

This clone occurred once. The rearrangement uses TRBV29-1 and TRBJ2-1; tentatively, D is TRBD2 (6 bases). Looked up from germline, CDR1 is SQVTM and CDR2 is ANQGSEA. This CDR3 is 13 amino acids long. Trimming removed 3 bases at V and 8 bases at J, with 14 bases between. The CDR3 nucleotides read TGCAGCGTTGACATACAGTCTAGCGATGAGCAGTTCTTC. As protein: CSVDIQSSDEQFF.

The chain joins TRBV5-4 to TRBJ2-1; 10 nucleotides match TRBD2. The germline V gene has CDR1 SGHNT and CDR2 YYREEE (reference sequence). V lost 5 bases to trimming and J lost 10 bases; unmatched junction nucleotides: 3. This CDR3 has 12 residues. The CDR3 here is CASRPLAGEQFF. For the CDR3, the DNA is TGTGCCAGCAGGCCACTAGCGGGGGAGCAGTTCTTC.

Sample share makes this clone medium-sized (0.01 to 0.1%). The chain joins TRBV30 to TRBJ2-7; 7 bases match TRBD1. This CDR3 contains 14 residues. CDR1 GTSNPN and CDR2 SVGIG come from the germline V gene (reference sequence). Germline trimming cut 8 bases from V and 2 bases from J; bases unmatched to any gene: 12. CDR3 DNA sequence: TGTGCCAGCCACCTCTCAGGGGGACCCTACGAGCAGTACTTC. Translation gives CASHLSGGPYEQYF.

The table lists this clone with a count of one. This sequence joins TRBV15 and TRBJ1-4, with D possibly TRBD1 on 6 matching bases. V was cut by 3 bases and J by 7 bases, with 18 bases left in between. In germline, CDR1 is LNHNV, CDR2 YYDKDF (reference sequence). The CDR3 runs to 16 residues. The CDR3, as DNA: TGTGCCACCAGCAGTACAGGGACCCCCGGGGTTGAAAAACTGTTTTTT. It translates to CATSSTGTPGVEKLFF.

The chain uses TRBV19 and TRBJ1-1; 8 bases agree with TRBD1. The CDR3 is 14 residues long. Germline CDR1 and CDR2: LNHDA and SQIVND (reference sequence). Trimming took 7 bases from V and 3 from J; bases not matched to a gene: 7. The CDR3 loop is CASKDRGRYTEAFF. The CDR3 DNA reads as TGTGCCAGTAAAGACAGGGGAAGGTACACTGAAGCTTTCTTT.

This clone showed up just a few times. The chain uses TRBV28 and TRBJ1-1, with 7 positions matching TRBD1. There are 15 residues in the CDR3. With 4 bases clipped from V and 2 bases from J, the junction kept 7 bases outside the gene matches. Germline CDR1 and CDR2: MDHEN and SYDVKM. CDR3 sequence: CASSSRDRKNTEAFF. CDR3 bases: TGTGCCAGCAGTTCCCGGGACAGAAAAAACACTGAAGCTTTCTTT.

The chain uses TRBV5-1 and TRBJ2-1, with TRBD2 matching over 10 bases. The V and J ends lost 4 bases and 7 bases, in that order; junction bases with no gene match: 8. The CDR3 is 15 amino acids. The germline CDR1 and CDR2 sequences are SGHRS and YFSETQ. This chain's CDR3 is CASSQYGTSVNEQFF. CDR3 nucleotides: TGCGCCAGCAGCCAGTATGGGACTAGCGTGAATGAGCAGTTCTTC.

The V gene is TRBV5-1, the J gene TRBJ2-3; D call uncertain. Germline V gene sequence: CDR1 SGHRS, CDR2 YFSETQ. Trimming removed 0 bases at V and 0 bases at J, with 11 bases between. The CDR3 runs 16 residues. The DNA of the CDR3 is TGCGCCAGCAGCTTGGCGGCAGGCCGTAGCACAGATACGCAGTATTTT. It yields the protein CASSLAAGRSTDTQYF.

The rearrangement links TRBV11-2 to TRBJ2-7; 9 bases align to TRBD2. Germline lookup yields CDR1 SGHAT and CDR2 FQNNGV. CDR3 size: 16 residues. The V segment lost 0 bases and the J segment 4 bases; nucleotides outside the gene matches: 7. Written as DNA, the CDR3 is TGTGCCAGCAGCTTAGATAGGACTAGCGCGGGGTACGAGCAGTACTTC. Encoded protein: CASSLDRTSAGYEQYF.

The gene calls are TRBV19 and TRBJ2-7; D is ambiguous. Trimming took 1 base from V and 2 from J, leaving 18 bases between them. Germline-derived CDR1 and CDR2 are LNHDA and SQIVND (reference sequence). This CDR3 has 17 amino acids. CDR3 in amino acids: CASSIAPQRLRTYEQYF. The CDR3 DNA follows: TGTGCCAGTAGTATAGCTCCTCAGCGTCTTAGGACCTACGAGCAGTACTTC.

V is TRBV6-1 and J is TRBJ1-5; the D gene is possibly TRBD1 (6 bases). Germline lookup yields CDR1 MNHNS and CDR2 SASEGT. This CDR3 is built from 12 residues. Between the trimmed V and J ends, which lost 6 bases and 9 bases, there was a span of 12 bases. The CDR3 nucleotides read TGTGCCAGCAGCAGAACAGGGTGGCCCCAGCATTTT. Amino acid sequence: CASSRTGWPQHF.

The chain recombines TRBV7-9 with TRBJ1-2, with D possibly TRBD1 on 5 matching bases. This CDR3 region has 15 residues. The germline gives CDR1 SEHNR, CDR2 FQNEAQ (reference sequence). V lost 0 bases and J lost 5, with 13 bases in between. The CDR3 reads CASSLAIGRDYGYTF. CDR3 bases: TGTGCCAGCAGCTTAGCGATTGGCAGGGATTATGGCTACACCTTC.

The rearrangement links TRBV7-9 to TRBJ2-3; TRBD2 matches at 7 bases. J gave up 1 base and V 4 bases, and 5 bases lay outside the gene matches. CDR1 is SEHNR and CDR2 is FQNEAQ in the germline V gene (reference sequence). The CDR3 is 15 residues long. The CDR3 sequence: CASSWEGPGTDTQYF. The CDR3 region has the DNA TGTGCCAGCAGCTGGGAGGGGCCAGGCACAGATACGCAGTATTTT.

The chain combines TRBV9 with TRBJ2-2, with D perhaps matching TRBD1 (5 bases). The V end was cut by 1 base, the J end by 5 bases, with 6 bases between. The CDR3 spans 13 residues. Germline CDR1 SGDLS, CDR2 YYNGEE. CDR3 residues: CASSVSGTGELFF. CDR3 nucleotides: TGTGCCAGCAGCGTATCAGGGACCGGGGAGCTGTTTTTT.

The chain is built from TRBV27 and TRBJ2-3, with 13 bases that match TRBD2. This CDR3 region has 17 residues. The germline gives CDR1 MNHEY, CDR2 SMNVEV (reference sequence). The trim removed 6 bases at V and 1 base at J, leaving 7 bases unmatched. The CDR3 bases are TGTGCCAGCAGGGGGACTAGCGGGAAGGGAGGCACAGATACGCAGTATTTT. Residues: CASRGTSGKGGTDTQYF.

The gene calls are TRBV7-2 and TRBJ2-7, with 12 nucleotides matching TRBD2. The CDR3 runs to 17 residues. J gave up 2 bases and V 0 bases, and 5 bases lay outside the gene matches. Germline CDR1 is SGHTA and CDR2 is FQGNSA. CDR3 protein: CASSLANPSGRAYEQYF. The CDR3 nucleotides read TGTGCCAGCAGCTTAGCGAATCCTAGCGGGAGGGCCTACGAGCAGTACTTC. The full variable domain, completed using reference TRBV7-2 and TRBJ2-7, is GAGVSQSPSNKVTEKGKDVELRCDPISGHTALYWYRQSLGQGLEFLIYFQGNSAPDKSGLPSDRFSAERTGGSVSTLTIQRTQQEDSAVYLCASSLANPSGRAYEQYFGPGTRLTVT.

The chain has TRBV27 and TRBJ1-1, with D unresolved. The germline V and J ends were trimmed by 4 bases and 0 bases, with 9 bases remaining between them. This CDR3 has 14 amino acids. The germline gives CDR1 MNHEY, CDR2 SMNVEV (reference sequence). CDR3 sequence (DNA): TGTGCCAGCAGTTCCCGTGGCCTGAACACTGAAGCTTTCTTT. It is translated as CASSSRGLNTEAFF.

The J gene is TRBJ1-1, the V gene TRBV6-1; tentative D call: TRBD1 (6 bases). Trimming stripped 6 bases from V and 2 bases from J, with 13 bases between. Germline V gene sequence: CDR1 MNHNS, CDR2 SASEGT. The CDR3 runs 14 residues. CDR3 bases: TGTGCCAGCAGCGAACAGGGTTCCAACACTGAAGCTTTCTTT. Protein product: CASSEQGSNTEAFF.

This clone was seen a few times. The chain links TRBV2 to TRBJ1-5; TRBD1 aligns across 8 bases. The V gene end was trimmed by 2 bases and the J gene end by 6 bases; junction bases not matched to a gene: 3. In germline, CDR1 is SNHLY, CDR2 FYNNEI. This CDR3 contains 14 residues. The CDR3 protein is CASSEQGASQPQHF. The CDR3 bases are TGTGCCAGCAGTGAACAGGGGGCAAGTCAGCCCCAGCATTTT. The full variable domain, its missing parts supplied by reference TRBV2 and TRBJ1-5, is EPEVTQTPSHQVTQMGQEVILRCVPISNHLYFYWYRQILGQKVEFLVSFYNNEISEKSEIFDDQFSVERPDGSNFTLKIRSTKLEDSAMYFCASSEQGASQPQHFGDGTRLSIL.

CDR3 region: CASSDRADTEAFF. As DNA, the CDR3 is TGCGCCAGCAGTGACAGGGCGGACACTGAAGCTTTCTTT. The chain joins TRBV5-1 to TRBJ1-1; 7 bases agree with TRBD1. Unmatched junction bases numbered 4, after V lost 5 bases and J lost 3 bases. The CDR3 extends over 13 amino acids. CDR1 and CDR2 (germline): SGHRS, YFSETQ.

The genes are TRBV10-2 and TRBJ1-5; tentatively, D is TRBD1 (5 bases). The CDR3 length is 13 residues. The germline CDR1 and CDR2 sequences are WSHSY and SAAADI. Trimming took off 8 bases at V and 3 bases at J, with 11 bases between the two ends. The CDR3 DNA follows: TGCGCCAGCGGCGGGGGGTACAATCAGCCCCAGCATTTT. As protein: CASGGGYNQPQHF.

This rearrangement joins TRBV6-1 to TRBJ2-3; TRBD2 agrees at 7 bases. The CDR3 is 15 residues long. In germline, CDR1 is MNHNS, CDR2 SASEGT. Trimming took 2 bases from V and 9 from J; bases not matched to a gene: 11. The CDR3, as DNA: TGTGCCAGCAGTGAATCCGGGACTACCGTGGGGACGCAGTATTTT. Encoded protein: CASSESGTTVGTQYF.

This chain uses TRBV19 with TRBJ2-7, with TRBD2 identical over 7 bases. The CDR3 sequence is 15 residues long. Germline assignment: CDR1 LNHDA and CDR2 SQIVND (reference sequence). Germline trimming cut 3 bases from V and 3 bases from J; bases unmatched to any gene: 8. The CDR3, as DNA: TGTGCCAGTAGTATTAAGGCGGGACTAAGCTACGAGCAGTACTTC. Its protein is CASSIKAGLSYEQYF.

V and J are TRBV5-4 and TRBJ2-3; TRBD1 might be the D (5 bases). The CDR3 is made up of 15 amino acids. Trimming cost V 4 bases and J 2 bases, with 14 bases left between them. Germline assignment: CDR1 SGHNT and CDR2 YYREEE (reference sequence). The CDR3, as DNA: TGTGCCAGCAGCCTGGCTTCAGGGTCCACAGATACGCAGTATTTT. The encoded protein is CASSLASGSTDTQYF.

This chain links TRBV5-1 with TRBJ2-2; no clear D. The CDR3 is 13 residues long. Trimming took 6 bases from V and 6 from J, leaving 12 bases between them. Germline loops: CDR1 SGHRS, CDR2 YFSETQ. CDR3 DNA sequence: TGCGCCAGCAAAGAACCCAGTGCCGGGGAGCTGTTTTTT. Encoded protein: CASKEPSAGELFF.

The chain combines TRBV5-1 with TRBJ2-7; tentatively, D is TRBD2 (5 bases). This CDR3 contains 14 residues. V dropped 1 base and J dropped 6 bases, with 14 bases sitting between them. Germline V gives CDR1 SGHRS, CDR2 YFSETQ. In DNA form, the CDR3 reads TGCGCCAGCAGCTTGAGCGGAAGATCCGTCGAGCAGTACTTC. Its protein product is CASSLSGRSVEQYF.

The CDR3 coding sequence is TGTGCCAGCAGCACGGGACTAGCGGCCTACAATGAGCAGTTCTTC. Translating it yields CASSTGLAAYNEQFF. The rearrangement links TRBV9 to TRBJ2-1, with 11 bases identical to TRBD2. Looked up from germline, CDR1 is SGDLS and CDR2 is YYNGEE. The trim removed 4 bases at V and 2 bases at J, leaving 2 bases unmatched. The CDR3 extends over 15 amino acids.

The chain couples TRBV6-6 to TRBJ2-1, with 11 bases that match TRBD1. The V and J ends lost 7 bases and 9 bases, in that order; junction bases with no gene match: 11. Germline CDR1 reads MNHNY; CDR2 reads SVGAGI (reference sequence). This CDR3 comprises 15 residues. CDR3 nucleotide sequence: TGTGCCAGCACCAGGCCGGGACAGGGGGTAATTGAGCAGTTCTTC. Translated, it gives CASTRPGQGVIEQFF.